The T cell receptor (beta chain) under discussion was sequenced for a study of shared clonotypes between healthy human individuals. Each subset's genomic DNA was shared equally among a number of immunoSEQ plates. Profiled with immunoSEQ multiplex PCR; TCRdb holds only in-frame clones, not every one. The sample contains about 2.1 million clones, about 93% of which appear only once. As defined, naive CD8 cells were CD45RO-negative and positively selected for CCR7, with terminally differentiated effector memory CD45RA+ cells excluded. Every donor, a Caucasian adult, lived in Nashville, Tennessee. General study findings and limits: The sharing of 5% to 5.5% of naive CD4 clonotypes was seen across a handful of donors.

Germline V gene lookup returns CDR1 SEHNR and CDR2 FQNEAQ (reference sequence). The V gene lost 1 base and the J gene lost 3 bases, with 13 bases spanning the gap. The CDR3 runs to 15 residues. On this clone: Its antigen is as yet unknown.

The V and J genes are TRBV7-9 and TRBJ2-7; no clear D gene. The receptor was derived from a man between 18 and 29 years old in good health. Some clones in this sample may be carry-over from other donors' samples. Sequenced: naive CD8+ T cells from PBMCs. The CDR3 nucleotides read TGTGCCAGCAGCTTAGGGGCGCCCAGCAACTACGAGCAGTACTTC. It specifies CASSLGAPSNYEQYF.